A selection of T cell receptor beta chains follows, all from one sample in a study of blood T cell repertoires in COVID-19. This table comes from immunoSEQ multiplex PCR, and its TCRdb copy is limited to in-frame clones, with some not included. The sample holds some 200,000 clones, 92% seen once. Sequencing was performed on peripheral blood. The receptors here all came from a man aged 25 to 40 with acute or convalescent COVID-19. Each CDR3 is given with its conserved first and last residue. D genes are given only for firm matches. Rows may omit the clone size; those that give it use once, few, many or a size class.

TRBD2 TRBJ2-3 . TRBV5-1 TGCGCCAGCAGCCTTCATGGCGGGGGGGTGGGCACAGATACGCAGTATTTT CASSLHGGGVGTDTQYF
. TRBJ1-3 . TRBV28 TGTGCCAGCAGTTCCCAGGACAGCTCTGGAAACACCATATATTTT CASSSQDSSGNTIYF
. TRBJ1-1 . TRBV10-3 TGTGCCATCAGTGAAGGAAAGAGGACTGAAGCTTTCTTT CAISEGKRTEAFF
. TRBJ2-7 . TRBV15 TGTGCCACCAGCAGAGATGGGGGGATCTACGAGCAGTACTTC CATSRDGGIYEQYF
. TRBJ2-7 . TRBV28 TGTGCCAGCAGTTTCACACGAACCTACGAGCAGTACTTC CASSFTRTYEQYF
. TRBJ2-3 . TRBV29-1 TGCAGCGTGGGCGGGACACTGTGGGAGCAGTATTTT CSVGGTLWEQYF
TRBD2 TRBJ2-1 . TRBV3-1/TRBV3-2 TGTGCCAGCAGCCGCCAAGCTAGCGGAGTCTACAATGAGCAGTTCTTC CASSRQASGVYNEQFF
TRBD1 TRBJ1-1 . TRBV7-9 TGTGCCAGCAGCTTGGGACAGAAAAACACTGAAGCTTTCTTT CASSLGQKNTEAFF
. TRBJ2-1 . TRBV7-6 TGTGCCAGCAGCTTATTATTCAGGGACAATGAGCAGTTCTTC CASSLLFRDNEQFF
. TRBJ1-5 . TRBV3-1/TRBV3-2 TGTGCCAGCACGCGGGGTTTAGACAATCAGCCCCAGCATTTT CASTRGLDNQPQHF
. TRBJ2-7 . TRBV24-1 TGTGCCACCAGTGATGGTAGCTCCTACGAGCAGTACTTC CATSDGSSYEQYF
. TRBJ1-5 . TRBV10-3 TGTGCCAGTACGGACGGGATCAATCAGCCCCAGCATTTT CASTDGINQPQHF
TRBD1 TRBJ1-4 . TRBV28 TGTGCCAGCAGTATCCCCGGACAGGGGGGCGAAAAACTGTTTTTT CASSIPGQGGEKLFF
. TRBJ2-5 . TRBV5-1 TGCGCCAGCAGCTTGCGTCTAGCTCGAGAGACCCAGTACTTC CASSLRLARETQYF
. TRBJ1-2 once TRBV28 TGTGCCAGCAGAGCAGGTTTTCTGTATGGCTACACCTTC CASRAGFLYGYTF
TRBD1 TRBJ2-7 . TRBV7-9 TGTGCCAGCAGCTCGGGACAGGGGGACTCCTACGAGCAGTACTTC CASSSGQGDSYEQYF
. TRBJ2-3 . TRBV21-1 TGTGCCAGCAGCAAATCCTCAGGGGGGAACACAGATACGCAGTATTTT CASSKSSGGNTDTQYF
TRBD1 TRBJ1-1 few TRBV19 TGTGCCAGTAGATTCGGGACAGTGAACACTGAAGCTTTCTTT CASRFGTVNTEAFF
TRBD2 TRBJ2-5 . TRBV29-1 TGCAGCGTCCCGGGAGGAGAGACCCAGTACTTC CSVPGGETQYF
TRBD2 TRBJ2-1 . TRBV3-1/TRBV3-2 TGTGCCAGCAGCCAGGGACTAGCGGGGGCGAACTACAATGAGCAGTTCTTC CASSQGLAGANYNEQFF
. TRBJ1-4 . TRBV27 TGTGCCAGCAGTCCGGTTCGGGACAATGTGGAAAAACTGTTTTTT CASSPVRDNVEKLFF
. TRBJ2-2 . TRBV28 TGTGCCAGCAGTCTGGTATTCGCCTATCAAGCGGGGGAGCTGTTTTTT CASSLVFAYQAGELFF
. TRBJ2-7 . TRBV15 TGTGCCACCAGCAGAGATCTCGTTAGGGCGGGATCCTACGGTGAGCAGTACTTC CATSRDLVRAGSYGEQYF
TRBD1 TRBJ1-2 . TRBV29-1 TGCAGCGTTGAAGCGACAGGGATGTGGGGCTACACCTTC CSVEATGMWGYTF
. TRBJ1-5 . TRBV7-8 TGTGCCAGCAGCCAGACCGCAGGTTTTCAGCCCCAGCATTTT CASSQTAGFQPQHF
. TRBJ1-6 once TRBV19 TGTGCCAGTAGAAGTGGGAGTCGCTCAAGGCACTATAATTCACCCCTCCACTTT CASRSGSRSRHYNSPLHF
. TRBJ2-7 . TRBV29-1 TGCAGCGTTGAGGCCAGAAAGGAGGCCTGGGAGCAGTACTTC CSVEARKEAWEQYF
. TRBJ2-5 . TRBV5-1 TGCGCCAGCAGCTTGGTCCAGGGCGGAGAGACCCAGTACTTC CASSLVQGGETQYF
TRBD1 TRBJ1-5 . TRBV30 TGTGCCTGGAGCGCAGCTTGGACAGGGAGGAATCAGCCCCAGCATTTT CAWSAAWTGRNQPQHF
. TRBJ2-4 . TRBV19 TGTGCCAGTAGTATGCGAGTGACCAAAAACATTCAGTACTTC CASSMRVTKNIQYF
. TRBJ1-1 . TRBV6-8 TGTGCCAGCAGTTACTCGCAAAAAGGGGGGAACACTGAAGCTTTCTTT CASSYSQKGGNTEAFF
TRBD2 TRBJ2-1 few TRBV9 TGTGCCAGCAGCGTAGATTCGAGGGCTAGCGGGAGAGGACTCTACAATGAGCAGTTCTTC CASSVDSRASGRGLYNEQFF
TRBD1 TRBJ2-3 . TRBV3-1/TRBV3-2 TGTGCCAGCAGCCACGGGGACAGGCGTGCAGATACGCAGTATTTT CASSHGDRRADTQYF
. TRBJ2-3 . TRBV27 TGTGCCAGCAGTTTACTGAGCACAGATACGCAGTATTTT CASSLLSTDTQYF
TRBD1 TRBJ2-5 . TRBV6-2/TRBV6-3 TGTGCCAGCAGTTACCTCGGGACAGCACAAGAGACCCAGTACTTC CASSYLGTAQETQYF
. TRBJ2-5 . TRBV5-6 TGTGCCAGTCAGACCGGGGAGACCCAGTACTTC CASQTGETQYF
TRBD1 TRBJ1-2 . TRBV7-3 TGTGCCAGCAGGAGGACAGGGGTCGGGAACTATGGCTACACCTTC CASRRTGVGNYGYTF
TRBD1 TRBJ2-1 . TRBV5-5 TGTGCCAGCAGCTCCAGACAGGGTAGGGACAATGAGCAGTTCTTC CASSSRQGRDNEQFF
. TRBJ1-5 . TRBV28 TGTGCCAGCAGTTTTCGGGGGCAGCCCCAGCATTTT CASSFRGQPQHF
TRBD1 TRBJ1-6 . TRBV30 TGTGCCTGGGCACGGGACAGCTCCTATAATTCACCCCTCCACTTT CAWARDSSYNSPLHF
TRBD1 TRBJ2-5 . TRBV14 TGTGCCAGCAGCCCGGTCGGGACAGGGGGCATCGGGACCCAGTACTTC CASSPVGTGGIGTQYF
. TRBJ1-2 . TRBV6-5 TGTGCCAGCAGTAACCAGGGATTGAATGGCTACACCTTC CASSNQGLNGYTF
. TRBJ1-1 . TRBV7-9 TGTGCCAGCAGCTTAGGTTCGATAAAGGGGAATATGAACACTGAAGCTTTCTTT CASSLGSIKGNMNTEAFF
. TRBJ2-1 . TRBV5-8 TGTGCCAGCAGCTTTCAGGGCCCGCAATATGAGCAGTTCTTC CASSFQGPQYEQFF
TRBD1 TRBJ1-2 . TRBV7-2 TGTGCCAGCAGCACGACAGGGGCTGAAGCTAACTATGGCTACACCTTC CASSTTGAEANYGYTF
TRBD1 TRBJ2-7 . TRBV7-9 TGTGCCAGCAGCTCTGGGGACAGCCTCTACGAGCAGTACTTC CASSSGDSLYEQYF
. TRBJ2-2 . TRBV7-3 TGTGCCAGCAGCCCCGGACACCGTACGAACACCGGGGAGCTGTTTTTT CASSPGHRTNTGELFF
TRBD1 TRBJ1-2 . TRBV28 TGTGCCAGCAGTTTAGGACAGGGACGAAACTATGGCTACACCTTC CASSLGQGRNYGYTF
TRBD2 TRBJ2-2 . TRBV5-1 TGCGCCAGCAGCCCGACTAGCGGGGGGTCAACCACCGGGGAGCTGTTTTTT CASSPTSGGSTTGELFF
. TRBJ2-4 . TRBV3-1/TRBV3-2 TGTGCCAGCAGCCAAGGATACCAGCGGGTCCTAGCCAAAAACATTCAGTACTTC CASSQGYQRVLAKNIQYF
. TRBJ2-5 . TRBV28 TGTGCCAGCAGTTTGACTCTGACGGAGACCCAGTACTTC CASSLTLTETQYF
. TRBJ2-7 few TRBV4-1 TGCGCCAGCAGCCAAGGGCAGAAAGTCTACGAGCAGTACTTC CASSQGQKVYEQYF
TRBD1 TRBJ2-2 . TRBV19 TGTGCCAGTAGTATCGACAGGGGTGCCGGGGAGCTGTTTTTT CASSIDRGAGELFF
TRBD1 TRBJ1-1 . TRBV14 TGTGCCAGCAGCCCCGGGACAGGGGGCATCAACACTGAAGCTTTCTTT CASSPGTGGINTEAFF
TRBD2 TRBJ2-3 . TRBV11-2 TGTGCCAGCAGCTTCCGGGGGGTCCTCACAGATACGCAGTATTTT CASSFRGVLTDTQYF